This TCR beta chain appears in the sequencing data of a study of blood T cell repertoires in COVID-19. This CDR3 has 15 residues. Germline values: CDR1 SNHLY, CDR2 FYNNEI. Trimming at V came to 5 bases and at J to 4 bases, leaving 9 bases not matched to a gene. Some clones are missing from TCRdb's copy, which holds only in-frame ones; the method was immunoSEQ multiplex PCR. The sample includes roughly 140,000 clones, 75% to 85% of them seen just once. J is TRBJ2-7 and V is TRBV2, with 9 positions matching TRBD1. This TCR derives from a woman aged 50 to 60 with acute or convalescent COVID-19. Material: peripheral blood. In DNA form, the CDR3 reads TGTGCCAGCAGTTACGGACAGGGGAGGGGGTACGAGCAGTACTTC. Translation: CASSYGQGRGYEQYF.